The 6 T cell receptor beta chains below come from one sample, sequenced in a study of blood T cell repertoires in COVID-19 (TCRdb year 2020). The library relied on the immunoSEQ multiplex PCR assay. Imported from immuneACCESS, the table was reduced by TCRdb to in-frame sequences with V and J called. These copies leave out some clones; in studies compared against another copy, an unresolved V gene accounts for under half, and the cause of the remainder is not known. This sample holds 70,000 to 100,000 clones; around three quarters were observed only once. Around 25% of the sample belongs to the ten largest clones. Sequences were obtained from peripheral blood. Every receptor here comes from a woman aged 60 to 75 in a cohort sampled during active or convalescent COVID-19.

The chain employs TRBV3-1 (or the pseudogene TRBV3-2) and TRBJ2-2; D remains unclear. The CDR3 covers 15 residues. Trimming cost V 4 bases and J 0 bases, with 9 bases left between them. Germline CDR1 LGHDT, CDR2 YNNKEL (reference sequence). CDR3 residues: CASSRGTANTGELFF. The CDR3 nucleotides are TGTGCCAGCAGCCGCGGAACGGCGAACACCGGGGAGCTGTTTTTT.

The chain recombines TRBV6-5 with TRBJ2-7; 9 positions match TRBD2. This CDR3 is built from 14 residues. The germline V gene has CDR1 MNHEY and CDR2 SVGAGI. The V segment lost 2 bases and the J segment 5 bases; nucleotides outside the gene matches: 4. The CDR3 nucleotides are TGTGCCAGCAGTTACGCGGGGGGGCTGGACGAGCAGTACTTC. It encodes CASSYAGGLDEQYF.

In nucleotides, the CDR3 is TGTGCCACCAGCATGCGGACAGGGCCCTACGAGCAGTACTTC. This sequence encodes CATSMRTGPYEQYF. The rearrangement links TRBV15 to TRBJ2-7; TRBD1 agrees at 8 bases. With 4 bases clipped from V and 2 bases from J, the junction kept 4 bases outside the gene matches. The CDR3 consists of 14 residues. Germline loops: CDR1 LNHNV, CDR2 YYDKDF (reference sequence).

This clone was seen at least ten times. The chain combines TRBV24-1 with TRBJ2-1; no clear D gene. In germline, CDR1 is KGHDR, CDR2 SFDVKD. The ends were cut back, 9 bases at V and 4 bases at J, with 15 bases in the middle. This CDR3 spans 14 amino acids. For the CDR3, the DNA is TGTGCCACCCCGCGGCAGTTTTATTACAATGAGCAGTTCTTC. Translated, it gives CATPRQFYYNEQFF.

The table lists this clone with a few counts. The chain couples TRBV27 to TRBJ1-2, with D possibly being TRBD1 (6 bases). V was trimmed by 5 bases and J by 8 bases, leaving 15 bases between them. Germline values: CDR1 MNHEY, CDR2 SMNVEV (reference sequence). This CDR3 region has 13 residues. The CDR3 protein is CASSLTGTGGYTF. As DNA, the CDR3 is TGTGCCAGCAGTCTTACAGGGACCGGGGGCTACACCTTC.

This clone was seen only a few times. V usage is TRBV2 and J usage is TRBJ1-4; D possibly corresponds to TRBD1 (6 bases). The CDR3 sequence is 15 residues long. The V end was cut by 1 base, the J end by 4 bases, with 10 bases between. Germline loops: CDR1 SNHLY, CDR2 FYNNEI. The CDR3 loop is CASSEGSGDNEKLFF. In DNA form, the CDR3 reads TGTGCCAGCAGTGAAGGCTCAGGGGATAATGAAAAACTGTTTTTT.